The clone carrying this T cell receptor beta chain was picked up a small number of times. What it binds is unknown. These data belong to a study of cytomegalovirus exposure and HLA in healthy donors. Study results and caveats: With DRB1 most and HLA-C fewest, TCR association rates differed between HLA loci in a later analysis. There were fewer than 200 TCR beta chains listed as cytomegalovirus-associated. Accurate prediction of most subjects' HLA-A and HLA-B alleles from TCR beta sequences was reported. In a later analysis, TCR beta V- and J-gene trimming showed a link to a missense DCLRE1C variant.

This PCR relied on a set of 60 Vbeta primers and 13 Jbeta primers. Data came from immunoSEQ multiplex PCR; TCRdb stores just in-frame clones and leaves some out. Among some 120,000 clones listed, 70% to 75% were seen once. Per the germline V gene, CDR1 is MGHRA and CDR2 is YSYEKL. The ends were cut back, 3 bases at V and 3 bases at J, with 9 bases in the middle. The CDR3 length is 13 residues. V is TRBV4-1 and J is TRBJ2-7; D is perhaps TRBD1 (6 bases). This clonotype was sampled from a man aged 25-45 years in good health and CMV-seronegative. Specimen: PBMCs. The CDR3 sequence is CASSQEQGYEQYF. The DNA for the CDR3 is TGCGCCAGCAGCCAGGAACAGGGCTACGAGCAGTACTTC.